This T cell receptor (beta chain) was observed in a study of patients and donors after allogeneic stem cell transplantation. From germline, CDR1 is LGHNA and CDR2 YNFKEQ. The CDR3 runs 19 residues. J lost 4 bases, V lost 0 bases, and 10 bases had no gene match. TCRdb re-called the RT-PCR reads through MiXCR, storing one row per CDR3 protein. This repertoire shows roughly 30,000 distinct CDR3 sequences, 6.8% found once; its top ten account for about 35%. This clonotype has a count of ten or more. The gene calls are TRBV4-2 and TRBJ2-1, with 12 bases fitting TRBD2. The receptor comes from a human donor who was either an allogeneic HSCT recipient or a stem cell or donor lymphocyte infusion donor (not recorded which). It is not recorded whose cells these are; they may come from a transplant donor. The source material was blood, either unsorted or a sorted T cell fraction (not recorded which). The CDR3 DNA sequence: TGTGCCAGCAGCCAAGATTTAGGACTAGCGGGAAACCAATACAATGAGCAGTTCTTC. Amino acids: CASSQDLGLAGNQYNEQFF.